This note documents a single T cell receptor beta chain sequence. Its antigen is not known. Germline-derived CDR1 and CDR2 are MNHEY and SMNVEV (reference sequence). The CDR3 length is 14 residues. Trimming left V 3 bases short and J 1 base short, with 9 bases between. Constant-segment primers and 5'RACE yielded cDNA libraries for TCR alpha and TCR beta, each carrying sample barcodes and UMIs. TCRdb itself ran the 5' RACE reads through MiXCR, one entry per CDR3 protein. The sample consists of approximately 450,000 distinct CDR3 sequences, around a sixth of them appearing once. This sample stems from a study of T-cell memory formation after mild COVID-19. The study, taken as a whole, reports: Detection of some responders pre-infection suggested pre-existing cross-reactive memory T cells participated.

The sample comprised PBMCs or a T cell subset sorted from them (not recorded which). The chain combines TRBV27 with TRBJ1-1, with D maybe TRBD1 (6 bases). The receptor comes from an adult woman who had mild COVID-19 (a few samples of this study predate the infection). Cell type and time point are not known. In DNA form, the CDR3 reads TGTGCCAGCAGTTTTGGGGGCTCGAACACTGAAGCTTTCTTT. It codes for CASSFGGSNTEAFF.